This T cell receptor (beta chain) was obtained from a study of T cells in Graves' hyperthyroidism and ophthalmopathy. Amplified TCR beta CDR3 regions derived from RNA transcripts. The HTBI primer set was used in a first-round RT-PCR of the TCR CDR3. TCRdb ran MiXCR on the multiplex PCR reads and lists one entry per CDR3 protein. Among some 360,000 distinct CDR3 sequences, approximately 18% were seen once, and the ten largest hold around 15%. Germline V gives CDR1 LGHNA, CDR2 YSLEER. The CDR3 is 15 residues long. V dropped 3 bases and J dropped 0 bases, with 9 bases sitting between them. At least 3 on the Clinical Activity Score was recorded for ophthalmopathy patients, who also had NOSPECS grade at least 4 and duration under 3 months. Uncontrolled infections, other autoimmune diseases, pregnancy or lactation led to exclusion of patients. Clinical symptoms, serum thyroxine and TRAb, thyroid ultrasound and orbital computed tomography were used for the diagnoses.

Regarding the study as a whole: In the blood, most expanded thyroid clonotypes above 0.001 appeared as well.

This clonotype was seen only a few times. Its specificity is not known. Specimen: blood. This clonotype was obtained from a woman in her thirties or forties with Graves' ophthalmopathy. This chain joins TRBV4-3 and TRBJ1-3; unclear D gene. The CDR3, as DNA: TGCGCCAGCAGCCATCGACAAAACTCTGGAAACACCATATATTTT. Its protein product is CASSHRQNSGNTIYF.